This TCR beta chain was sequenced during a study of blood T cell repertoires in COVID-19 (TCRdb year 2020). Turning to the overall study: Samples from collaborators originated in the United States, Italy and Spain and spanned both the acute and convalescent phases of COVID-19. The material from the prospective study consisted of cDNA or gDNA derived from T cells, B-cell-depleted T cells, or PBMCs. Subjects who had been exposed to COVID-19, were actively infected with it, or had recovered from it provided the deeply sampled blood TCRbeta repertoires that made up the dataset. The repertoires were released in a freely available public database meant as a resource for research on the immune response to SARS-CoV-2. Samples were obtained from the ongoing ImmuneRACE study (first 160 participants) and from over 1,000 subjects provided by 6 global collaborators. A de-identified subject ID, COVID-19 status, age in years and sex were almost always included in the sample metadata. Where available, HLA class I and class II types were taken from metadata supplied by the sample provider and were not determined by assay-based typing. The paper as a whole reports these results and caveats: The quantity of clinical and demographic metadata differed by source and by participant and was supplied without curation.

TCRbeta CDR3 regions were amplified from genomic DNA by means of the immunoSEQ Assay, a bias-controlled multiplex PCR. The study's own analysis went as follows. Nucleated cell counts per sample were estimated from amplification of reference gene primers within the assay. To quantify the absolute abundance of each unique TCRbeta CDR3 rearrangement, sequence reads were collapsed and filtered. For each sample, productive Simpson clonality was calculated by taking the square root of Simpson's diversity index across productive rearrangements. TCRdb took this table from immuneACCESS and kept in-frame rearrangements with V and J called. Such tables lack part of the clones; where checked against another copy, unresolved V genes explain under half of the gap, and the rest is unexplained. The V and J calls and clone size were taken over from that table, and D and trimming were inferred from the DNA. In all, the sample holds under 150,000 clones, and approximately 89% of those were seen once. The ten largest account for 25% to 35% of the sample.

Only one count was recorded for this clone. Its antigen is unknown. The sample holds no much larger clone one base away, and base qualities are not on file. The collaborating institutions used their own protocols to collect whole blood in K2EDTA tubes. For TCRbeta analysis, collaborator samples were shipped as frozen whole blood, as isolated PBMCs, or as DNA extracted from either sample type. Trimming accounts for 6 bases at V and 6 bases at J, while the number of junction bases matched to no gene is 3. Inclusive of the bounding cysteine and phenylalanine, the CDR3 is 11 residues long. The retained sequence is limited to the CDR3, 33 bases, with the frame set at the first base. Taken from the germline V gene (reference sequence), the CDR1 and CDR2 loops are DFQATT and SNEGSKA.

In this chain, TRBV20-1 is recombined with TRBJ1-2; 8 bases in the junction line up with TRBD1. The TCR originated in a human donor in a cohort sampled during active COVID-19. The material sequenced was peripheral blood. The DNA sequence is TGCAGTGCCAAGACAGGGGATGGCTACACCTTC. Its protein reads: CSAKTGDGYTF.